Presented here are 16 T cell receptor beta chains from one specimen sequenced in a study of T-cell reconstitution after alpha-beta-depleted transplantation in children. The authors prepared the TCRbeta library with unique molecular identifiers. Via MiXCR, TCRdb re-called the PCR reads, giving one row per CDR3 protein. The repertoire has 95,000 to 120,000 distinct CDR3 sequences, about 6.4% of them found once; the top ten carry roughly 20%. The source was PBMCs, mostly from graft donor cells, collected 360 days after TCRalphabeta/CD19-depleted stem cell transplant. The receptors stem from a male patient between 2 and 9 years old who had a stem cell transplant for acute lymphoblastic leukemia, so the T cells may come from the graft donor.

This clonotype was seen repeatedly, ten times or more. The V and J genes are TRBV11-2 and TRBJ2-7; D may be TRBD1 (6 bases). This CDR3 has 15 residues. Germline V gene lookup returns CDR1 SGHAT and CDR2 FQNNGV. The germline V and J ends were trimmed by 0 bases and 3 bases, with 12 bases remaining between them. The CDR3 is CASSLEGGRNYEQYF. Here the CDR3 DNA reads TGTGCCAGCAGCTTAGAAGGGGGTAGGAACTACGAGCAGTACTTC.

This clonotype has ten or more counts. J is TRBJ1-5 and V is TRBV7-2, with a possible D match to TRBD1 (6 bases). Germline assignment: CDR1 SGHTA and CDR2 FQGNSA. CDR3 length: 15 residues. V gave up 1 base and J gave up 6 bases, with 13 bases separating them. CDR3 nucleotide sequence: TGTGCCAGCAGCTTAGGGACTCAGGGGATTCAGCCCCAGCATTTT. It encodes CASSLGTQGIQPQHF.

This clonotype came up many times. Germline and junction disagree at one end, which may indicate a read error. V gene TRBV15 combines with J gene TRBJ1-2; D perhaps matches TRBD1 (6 bases). The CDR3 has 12 residues. Germline V gives CDR1 LNHNV, CDR2 YYDKDF (reference sequence). The CDR3 DNA is TGTGCCACCAGCAGAGTGCAGGAGGCAGGGGCCTTC. Its translation: CATSRVQEAGAF.

This clonotype appeared many times. This sequence joins TRBV4-3 and TRBJ1-1; 8 bases map to TRBD1. The CDR3 is 14 residues long. V was pared by 3 bases and J by 5 bases, with 5 bases of the junction left unmatched. Per germline, CDR1 LGHNA and CDR2 YSLEER. This chain's CDR3 is CASSQGNRGTEAFF. Written as DNA, the CDR3 is TGCGCCAGCAGCCAGGGAAACAGGGGGACTGAAGCTTTCTTT.

This clonotype was detected many times. The rearrangement uses TRBV10-1 and TRBJ2-5, with 7 nucleotides matching TRBD1. CDR1 WNHNN and CDR2 SYGVQD come from the germline V gene (reference sequence). The V gene end was trimmed by 3 bases and the J gene end by 2 bases; junction bases not matched to a gene: 3. The CDR3 consists of 14 residues. CDR3 sequence (DNA): TGCGCCAGCAGTGACCGGGACAGTCAAGAGACCCAGTACTTC. It yields the protein CASSDRDSQETQYF.

In its sample, this clonotype was seen a few times. This chain connects TRBV6-5 to TRBJ2-3, with 8 bases identical to TRBD1. The V gene's germline CDR1 is MNHEY and CDR2 SVGAGI. CDR3 length: 17 amino acids. With V trimmed by 2 bases and J by 0 bases, 7 bases remained unmatched. The CDR3 loop reads CASSYLGTGSSTDTQYF. The CDR3 nucleotides read TGTGCCAGCAGTTACCTAGGGACAGGTTCTAGCACAGATACGCAGTATTTT.

The table lists this clonotype with a few counts. This sequence joins TRBV7-2 and TRBJ2-7, with D possibly matching TRBD1 (7 bases). Germline assignment: CDR1 SGHTA and CDR2 FQGNSA. The CDR3 has 15 amino acids. With 2 bases removed from V and 2 bases from J, the gap between germline ends came to 13 bases. This chain's CDR3 is CASSLRRGPTYEQYF. As DNA, the CDR3 is TGTGCCAGCAGCTTAAGGAGGGGGCCGACCTACGAGCAGTACTTC. Drawing the rest from reference TRBV7-2 and TRBJ2-7, the complete variable domain is GAGVSQSPSNKVTEKGKDVELRCDPISGHTALYWYRQSLGQGLEFLIYFQGNSAPDKSGLPSDRFSAERTGGSVSTLTIQRTQQEDSAVYLCASSLRRGPTYEQYFGPGTRLTVT.

This clonotype was seen a few times. The J gene is TRBJ2-5, the V gene TRBV6-2 or TRBV6-3; D may be TRBD2 (5 bases). CDR1 and CDR2 from the germline V gene are MNHEY and SVGEGT. V gave up 6 bases and J gave up 5 bases, with 7 bases separating them. The CDR3 runs 11 residues. DNA of the CDR3: TGTGCCAGCAGCCAGCGGGAGACCCAGTACTTC. Residues: CASSQRETQYF.

There are many counts of this clonotype. The gene calls are TRBV28 and TRBJ1-2; D is uncertain. Trimming left V 7 bases short and J 8 bases short, with 17 bases between. The CDR3 length is 13 residues. The germline V gene encodes CDR1 MDHEN and CDR2 SYDVKM. The CDR3 reads CASTLATRVGYTF. The CDR3 DNA reads as TGTGCCAGCACCCTGGCCACGCGGGTAGGCTACACCTTC.

This rearrangement joins TRBV6-5 to TRBJ2-7, with 11 bases aligning to TRBD1. V lost 7 bases to trimming and J lost 3 bases; unmatched junction nucleotides: 8. Germline lookup yields CDR1 MNHEY and CDR2 SVGAGI. The CDR3 length is 15 residues. CDR3 sequence reads: CASTSFGTGGYEQYF. Here the CDR3 DNA reads TGTGCCAGCACCTCGTTCGGGACAGGGGGCTACGAGCAGTACTTC.

This clonotype has at least ten counts. The J gene is TRBJ2-6, the V gene TRBV7-9; no reliable D call. In germline, CDR1 is SEHNR, CDR2 FQNEAQ (reference sequence). CDR3 length equals 13 residues. V was pared by 1 base and J by 11 bases, with 9 bases between. CDR3 DNA: TGTGCCAGCAGCTTAGATTATATTGACGTCCTGACTTTC. Its protein product is CASSLDYIDVLTF.

This clonotype was counted a few times. The J gene is TRBJ2-7, the V gene TRBV14; 12 bases fit TRBD1. J lost 3 bases, V lost 4 bases, and 13 bases had no gene match. Germline V gives CDR1 SGHDN, CDR2 FVKESK. CDR3 length equals 18 residues. CDR3 amino acids: CASSRYPGQGASFYEQYF. CDR3 coding DNA: TGTGCCAGCAGCCGGTATCCGGGACAGGGGGCGTCCTTCTACGAGCAGTACTTC.

This clonotype has a count of ten or more. The chain couples TRBV4-3 to TRBJ2-2; D could derive from TRBD1 or TRBD2 (5 bases each). CDR3 length equals 13 residues. Germline V lookup: CDR1 LGHNA, CDR2 YSLEER. The V end lost 4 bases, the J end lost 6 bases, and 9 bases lay between the germline ends. CDR3 bases: TGCGCCAGCAGCCCCTCGGGACCCGGGGAGCTGTTTTTT. The encoded protein is CASSPSGPGELFF.

The V gene is TRBV7-2, the J gene TRBJ2-1; TRBD2 matches 11 bases. The trim removed 2 bases at V and 5 bases at J, leaving 5 bases unmatched. This CDR3 region has 16 residues. Looked up from germline, CDR1 is SGHTA and CDR2 is FQGNSA. CDR3: CASSLRLAGRDNEQFF. The CDR3 bases are TGTGCCAGCAGCTTACGACTAGCGGGGCGAGACAATGAGCAGTTCTTC.

This clonotype was picked up many times. This chain connects TRBV28 to TRBJ2-3; D is unclear. Trimming cost V 10 bases and J 7 bases, with 6 bases left between them. This CDR3 has 9 amino acids. The germline V gene has CDR1 MDHEN and CDR2 SYDVKM. The CDR3 nucleotides are TGTGCCACCACGCATACGCAGTATTTT. It encodes CATTHTQYF.

This clonotype has a count of ten or more. V usage is TRBV7-6 and J usage is TRBJ2-1; either TRBD1 or TRBD2 may fit D (5 bases each). V dropped 1 base and J dropped 8 bases, with 18 bases sitting between them. Germline lookup yields CDR1 SGHVS and CDR2 FNYEAQ. The CDR3 consists of 16 residues. The CDR3 sequence: CASSLGDLLPGHEQFF. The CDR3 nucleotides read TGTGCCAGCAGCTTAGGGGACCTCTTACCGGGCCATGAGCAGTTCTTC. Full variable domain (outside the CDR3, taken from reference TRBV7-6 and TRBJ2-1): GAGVSQSPRYKVTKRGQDVALRCDPISGHVSLYWYRQALGQGPEFLTYFNYEAQQDKSGLPNDRFSAERPEGSISTLTIQRTEQRDSAMYRCASSLGDLLPGHEQFFGPGTRLTVL.